These 26 T cell receptor beta chains originate from one sample sequenced in a study of T cell repertoires in cytomegalovirus infection. These receptors' antigens are unknown. TCRdb re-analysed the reads in MiXCR, keeping a single row per CDR3 protein. The sample yields approximately 910,000 distinct CDR3 sequences, roughly 30% seen once. The sample in question was cultured CD8+ T cells from PBMCs, obtained from culture after CMV antigen stimulation. The source is a human donor in good health (CMV status not recorded). Some clones in this sample may be carry-over from other donors' samples.

This clonotype has more than one count but fewer than ten. This chain joins TRBV5-1 and TRBJ2-7; D is perhaps TRBD2 (5 bases). Germline-derived CDR1 and CDR2 are SGHRS and YFSETQ. The CDR3 extends over 14 amino acids. The V gene lost 8 bases and the J gene lost 0 bases, with 15 bases spanning the gap. The CDR3, as DNA: TGCGCCAGTTCGAGCAAGGAGGACTCCTACGAGCAGTACTTC. This encodes CASSSKEDSYEQYF.

This clonotype was picked up a small number of times. This chain connects TRBV12-3 or TRBV12-4 to TRBJ1-3; D might be TRBD1 (6 bases). This CDR3 has 15 residues. Trimming stripped 3 bases from V and 0 bases from J, with 9 bases between. CDR3 DNA sequence: TGTGCCAGCAGTTTGACAGGCTTCTCTGGAAACACCATATATTTT. Translation: CASSLTGFSGNTIYF.

This clonotype has just a few counts. The chain uses TRBV24-1 and TRBJ1-1; D is undetermined. The CDR3 extends over 12 amino acids. V was pared by 3 bases and J by 3 bases, with 4 bases between. CDR1 is KGHDR and CDR2 is SFDVKD in the germline V gene. Here the CDR3 DNA reads TGTGCCACCAGTGATACAGACACTGAAGCTTTCTTT. Translating gives CATSDTDTEAFF.

The V call is TRBV9, the J call TRBJ1-4; 7 nucleotides align to TRBD1. Germline lookup yields CDR1 SGDLS and CDR2 YYNGEE. With V trimmed by 3 bases and J by 7 bases, 6 bases remained unmatched. This CDR3 has 14 residues. The CDR3 DNA reads TGTGCCAGCAGCGCGACAGGGCTTGGTGAAAAACTGTTTTTT. Its translation is CASSATGLGEKLFF.

In its sample, this clonotype was seen many times. This chain joins TRBV12-3 or TRBV12-4 and TRBJ2-1; tentative D call: TRBD2 (6 bases). The CDR3 spans 15 residues. Trimming left V 7 bases short and J 0 bases short, with 13 bases between. The CDR3 region has the DNA TGTGCCAGCACCCCGGCGGGGAGCTCCTACAATGAGCAGTTCTTC. It is translated as CASTPAGSSYNEQFF.

This clonotype occurred a few times. CDR3 residues: CASSPDDSYEQYV. The CDR3 DNA is TGTGCCAGCAGCCCGGACGACTCCTACGAGCAGTACGTC. This chain links TRBV28 with TRBJ2-7; no definite D call. V lost 6 bases, J lost 0 bases, and 9 bases lay in between. Germline V gene sequence: CDR1 MDHEN, CDR2 SYDVKM. CDR3 size: 13 residues.

This clonotype was detected only a few times. The chain employs TRBV10-2 and TRBJ2-5; 10 positions agree with TRBD2. The CDR3 runs 15 residues. Unmatched junction bases numbered 10, after V lost 5 bases and J lost 7 bases. Looked up from germline, CDR1 is WSHSY and CDR2 is SAAADI. The CDR3 loop reads CASSLSSGGTRTQYF. CDR3 in DNA: TGCGCCAGCAGTCTCTCTAGCGGGGGCACGCGGACCCAGTACTTC.

The sample holds a few counts of this clonotype. The CDR3 DNA is TGTGCCAGCAGCTTAGCCACTAACACAGATACGCAGTATTTT. Amino acid sequence: CASSLATNTDTQYF. The genes are TRBV7-9 and TRBJ2-3; D remains unclear. V lost 0 bases to trimming and J lost 2 bases, with 6 bases between them. CDR3 size: 14 residues. In germline, CDR1 is SEHNR, CDR2 FQNEAQ (reference sequence).

This clonotype was observed a handful of times. The V call is TRBV12-5, the J call TRBJ2-2; 11 nucleotides match TRBD2. Germline-derived CDR1 and CDR2 are LGHNT and FRNRAP. The junction had 7 bases not matched to a gene; V was cut back by 3 bases and J by 4 bases. The CDR3 totals 17 residues. CDR3 region: CASGFTLAGGATGELFF. In DNA, the CDR3 is TGTGCTAGTGGTTTCACTTTAGCGGGGGGGGCCACCGGGGAGCTGTTTTTT.

This clonotype showed up just a few times. The V and J genes are TRBV2 and TRBJ2-2; D possibly corresponds to TRBD2 (5 bases). The V gene lost 8 bases and the J gene lost 2 bases, with 18 bases spanning the gap. The CDR3 runs 16 residues. Germline CDR1 reads SNHLY; CDR2 reads FYNNEI. The CDR3 nucleotides read TGTGCCAGCCATAACCGAGGGCTCTTAAACACCGGGGAGCTGTTTTTT. This encodes CASHNRGLLNTGELFF.

V is TRBV20-1 and J is TRBJ2-2; D is perhaps TRBD2 (5 bases). Deletions cut 6 bases from V and 4 bases from J, with 12 bases between. CDR1 is DFQATT and CDR2 is SNEGSKA in the germline V gene (reference sequence). This CDR3 contains 13 residues. CDR3 bases: TGCAGTGCCAAAGGACTTACCACCGGGGAGCTGTTTTTT. It translates to CSAKGLTTGELFF.

The genes are TRBV7-9 and TRBJ2-1; D call uncertain. Per the germline V gene, CDR1 is SEHNR and CDR2 is FQNEAQ (reference sequence). The CDR3 is 12 residues long. V lost 8 bases, J lost 10 bases, and 15 bases lay in between. The CDR3 DNA is TGTGCCAGCGCAAGACGGGCGTGGGAGCAGTTCTTC. Protein product: CASARRAWEQFF.

There are a few counts of this clonotype. The gene calls are TRBV25-1 and TRBJ2-5, with 10 bases identical to TRBD1. The germline V gene has CDR1 MGHDK and CDR2 SYGVNS. Losses at the gene ends were 0 bases for V and 5 bases for J; bases not matched to a gene: 3. The CDR3 consists of 15 residues. Written as DNA, the CDR3 is TGTGCCAGCAGTGAATATCCGGGACAGGGGGAGACCCAGTACTTC. Its translation is CASSEYPGQGETQYF.

V is TRBV5-5 and J is TRBJ2-1; 14 nucleotides agree with TRBD2. V shed 4 bases and J 5 bases; nucleotides not matched to a gene: 5. The CDR3 length is 16 residues. Germline V gene data show CDR1 as SGHKS and CDR2 as YYEKEE (reference sequence). The CDR3 coding sequence is TGTGCCAGCAGCCCCAAGGGACTAGCGGGGGACAATGAGCAGTTCTTC. Its protein product is CASSPKGLAGDNEQFF. Full variable domain (remainder filled in from reference TRBV5-5 and TRBJ2-1): DAGVTQSPTHLIKTRGQQVTLRCSPISGHKSVSWYQQVLGQGPQFIFQYYEKEERGRGNFPDRFSARQFPNYSSELNVNALLLGDSALYLCASSPKGLAGDNEQFFGPGTRLTVL.

In its sample, this clonotype was seen many times. The rearrangement uses TRBV28 and TRBJ2-1, with 9 bases aligning to TRBD2. Germline V gene data show CDR1 as MDHEN and CDR2 as SYDVKM. The CDR3 is 16 amino acids. V was clipped by 3 bases and J by 2 bases; unmatched bases: 5. The CDR3 DNA reads TGTGCCAGCAGTTTGTTAGCGGGGGATCCCTACAATGAGCAGTTCTTC. Translated, it gives CASSLLAGDPYNEQFF.

This clonotype was seen a handful of times. This chain links TRBV5-8 with TRBJ1-5; D is undetermined. CDR1 is SGHTS and CDR2 is YDEGEE in the germline V gene. This CDR3 spans 18 amino acids. V was shortened by 2 bases and J by 0 bases, with 18 bases between the two germline ends. The CDR3 is CASSFYVPDPHSNQPQHF. The CDR3 DNA follows: TGTGCCAGCAGCTTTTATGTCCCGGATCCTCATAGCAATCAGCCCCAGCATTTT.

CDR3 nucleotide sequence: TGTGCCAGCAGCGTAGAGGGTAGCACCGGGGAGCTGTTTTTT. This encodes CASSVEGSTGELFF. The chain carries TRBV9 and TRBJ2-2; no definite D call. The V and J ends lost 0 bases and 4 bases respectively, with 7 bases between them. This CDR3 contains 14 residues. The germline CDR1 and CDR2 sequences are SGDLS and YYNGEE.

The chain uses TRBV5-1 and TRBJ1-2; no firm D call. CDR3 length: 15 amino acids. The V end was cut by 3 bases, the J end by 2 bases, with 14 bases between. The germline V gene encodes CDR1 SGHRS and CDR2 YFSETQ. CDR3 protein: CASSWAGRTNYGYTF. The CDR3 DNA sequence: TGCGCCAGCAGCTGGGCCGGAAGGACCAACTATGGCTACACCTTC.

This clonotype was counted only a few times. The rearrangement uses TRBV6-2 or TRBV6-3 and TRBJ2-7; D unclear. Germline V CDR1 and CDR2: MNHEY, SVGEGT. Trimming shortened V by 5 bases and J by 2 bases, and 10 bases separated the two germline ends. This CDR3 is 13 amino acids long. CDR3 nucleotides: TGTGCCAGCAGTGTCTCCCTGGCCTACGAGCAGTACGTC. Translating gives CASSVSLAYEQYV.

This clonotype came up once. The chain uses TRBV27 and TRBJ1-1, with 11 bases matching TRBD1. This CDR3 region has 17 residues. CDR1 MNHEY and CDR2 SMNVEV come from the germline V gene (reference sequence). V shed 5 bases, J shed 3 bases, and the junction held 11 bases outside the gene matches. CDR3 in DNA: TGTGCCAGCAGTCCAACAGGGACAGGGGGAAGTTACACTGAAGCTTTCTTT. Translated: CASSPTGTGGSYTEAFF.

The genes are TRBV5-4 and TRBJ1-1, with D possibly matching TRBD1 (6 bases). The CDR3 sequence is 15 residues long. Trimming removed 4 bases from V and 6 bases from J, with 19 bases in between. CDR1 is SGHNT, CDR2 YYREEE, per germline (reference sequence). The CDR3 sequence is CASSDEQGSDPEAFF. CDR3 nucleotides: TGTGCCAGCAGCGACGAACAGGGCAGCGACCCTGAAGCTTTCTTT.

The rearrangement links TRBV7-9 to TRBJ1-4; D not resolved. This CDR3 is 15 amino acids long. The V gene's germline CDR1 is SEHNR and CDR2 FQNEAQ (reference sequence). V gave up 4 bases and J gave up 3 bases, with 12 bases separating them. The chain's CDR3 is CASSSYSEANEKLFF. The CDR3 DNA follows: TGTGCCAGCAGCTCCTACAGCGAGGCTAATGAAAAACTGTTTTTT.

This clonotype has more than one count but fewer than ten. V is TRBV28 and J is TRBJ2-7; 12 bases are a match to TRBD1. The CDR3 extends over 14 amino acids. Losses at the gene ends were 5 bases for V and 4 bases for J; bases not matched to a gene: 3. CDR1 MDHEN and CDR2 SYDVKM come from the germline V gene. The CDR3 loop reads CASSGTGGRYEQYV. In DNA, the CDR3 is TGTGCCAGCAGTGGGACAGGGGGCAGGTACGAGCAGTACGTC.

This clonotype was observed a handful of times. The V call is TRBV20-1, the J call TRBJ2-3; D possibly matches TRBD1 or TRBD2 (5 bases each). Between the trimmed V and J ends, which lost 4 bases and 2 bases, there was a span of 16 bases. This CDR3 region has 15 residues. Per the germline V gene, CDR1 is DFQATT and CDR2 is SNEGSKA (reference sequence). In nucleotides, the CDR3 is TGCAGTGCTACGGTGGGGGTTACCGCCACAGATACGCAGTATTTT. Amino acid sequence: CSATVGVTATDTQYF.

This sequence joins TRBV4-3 and TRBJ2-5; 7 nucleotides align to TRBD1. This CDR3 comprises 16 residues. With V trimmed by 3 bases and J by 1 base, 8 bases remained unmatched. Germline V gene sequence: CDR1 LGHNA, CDR2 YSLEER. CDR3 in amino acids: CASSQARGTVQETQYF. The CDR3 coding sequence is TGCGCCAGCAGCCAGGCTCGAGGGACAGTCCAAGAGACCCAGTACTTC.

This clonotype was detected many times. This chain links TRBV7-2 with TRBJ2-7, with 11 bases matching TRBD2. This CDR3 has 14 amino acids. Germline CDR1 SGHTA, CDR2 FQGNSA. The V segment lost 3 bases and the J segment 3 bases; nucleotides outside the gene matches: 1. The CDR3 loop is CASSLLAGGYEQYV. In DNA form, the CDR3 reads TGTGCCAGCAGCTTGCTAGCGGGGGGCTACGAGCAGTACGTC.